This T cell receptor beta chain was captured in a study of cytomegalovirus exposure and HLA in healthy donors. Germline V CDR1 and CDR2: WNHNN, SYGVQD (reference sequence). The CDR3 is 9 residues long. The repertoire was sequenced with immunoSEQ multiplex PCR; TCRdb's copy has only in-frame clones and lacks some. The table includes under 300,000 clones, 86% detected once. About this clone: The junction departs from germline at one end; a sequencing error may be responsible.

The sample consisted of PBMCs. The receptor was derived from a woman under 40 in good health and CMV-seropositive. This chain uses TRBV10-1 with TRBJ2-7; unclear D gene. In DNA, the CDR3 is TGCGCCAGCTCCGATCGACCAGGCTTC. Protein product: CASSDRPGF.